These 26 T cell receptor beta chains were sequenced from one sample in a study of T cell changes during pregnancy in multiple sclerosis. Clones were sequenced by immunoSEQ multiplex PCR, and TCRdb holds only the in-frame ones, with some missing. The table includes around 62,000 clones, about 90% detected once. The sample in question was CD4+ T cells from peripheral blood mononuclear cells, obtained in the first trimester of pregnancy. These receptors originate from a female donor with multiple sclerosis, enrolled in a pregnancy study.

This clone occurred once. The chain uses TRBV7-6 and TRBJ1-1; D remains ambiguous. Trimming removed 3 bases at V and 4 bases at J, with 9 bases between. This CDR3 contains 13 residues. CDR1 and CDR2 (germline): SGHVS, FNYEAQ. The CDR3 sequence: CASSLSLVTEAFF. The DNA of the CDR3 is TGTGCCAGCAGCTTGAGTCTTGTCACTGAAGCTTTCTTT.

The rearrangement uses TRBV30 and TRBJ1-1; 7 positions match TRBD1. With 0 bases clipped from V and 6 bases from J, the junction kept 10 bases outside the gene matches. CDR1 is GTSNPN, CDR2 SVGIG, per germline (reference sequence). The length of the CDR3 is 15 residues. The CDR3 nucleotides are TGTGCCTGGAGTGTACCCCAGGGGGGTTTTGCTGAAGCTTTCTTT. Its protein is CAWSVPQGGFAEAFF.

The rearrangement joins TRBV15 to TRBJ2-3; no definite D call. The V and J ends lost 2 bases and 2 bases respectively, with 5 bases between them. CDR3 length: 13 amino acids. Germline assignment: CDR1 LNHNV and CDR2 YYDKDF (reference sequence). The CDR3 sequence is CATSRLFTDTQYF. The CDR3 region has the DNA TGTGCCACCAGCAGACTATTCACAGATACGCAGTATTTT.

This clone has a single count. V is TRBV11-3 and J is TRBJ1-1; 8 bases match TRBD1. The CDR3 is 15 amino acids. V trimming: 5 bases; J trimming: 1 base; junction bases outside the gene matches: 6. Germline V CDR1 and CDR2: SGHNT, YENEEA. The CDR3 here is CASSLGQGANTEAFF. DNA of the CDR3: TGTGCCAGCAGCCTAGGACAGGGCGCGAACACTGAAGCTTTCTTT.

The chain uses TRBV7-9 and TRBJ1-1; D possibly corresponds to TRBD1 (5 bases). The CDR3 runs to 15 residues. The V end lost 6 bases, the J end lost 0 bases, and 14 bases lay between the germline ends. Per germline, CDR1 SEHNR and CDR2 FQNEAQ (reference sequence). CDR3 sequence (DNA): TGTGCCAGCAGGCCTCGACAGAGGTTGAACACTGAAGCTTTCTTT. Its protein product is CASRPRQRLNTEAFF.

This clone was counted a single time. The rearrangement links TRBV11-2 to TRBJ2-7; 9 bases map to TRBD1. V lost 6 bases and J lost 0; bases outside the gene matches: 12. Germline V gene data show CDR1 as SGHAT and CDR2 as FQNNGV. The CDR3 contains 17 residues. The CDR3 DNA is TGTGCCAGCAGGGTGTGGGGACAGGGACCCCACTCCTACGAGCAGTACTTC. It codes for CASRVWGQGPHSYEQYF.

The chain is built from TRBV11-2 and TRBJ2-6; D not certain. Trimming removed 4 bases from V and 0 bases from J, with 10 bases in between. CDR3 size: 16 residues. Germline V CDR1 and CDR2: SGHAT, FQNNGV. The CDR3 DNA sequence: TGTGCCAGCAGCTCAATGACACGCTCTGGGGCCAACGTCCTGACTTTC. This sequence encodes CASSSMTRSGANVLTF.

A single count supports this clone. The gene calls are TRBV28 and TRBJ1-2; possible D gene TRBD1, 6 bases. The ends were cut back, 6 bases at V and 0 bases at J, with 11 bases in the middle. CDR3 length equals 14 residues. Germline values: CDR1 MDHEN, CDR2 SYDVKM. In DNA, the CDR3 is TGTGCCAGCAGCCCTGGACAGACTAACTATGGCTACACCTTC. Its protein product is CASSPGQTNYGYTF.

V is TRBV6-6 and J is TRBJ1-5; weak D call: TRBD1 (5 bases). The CDR3 contains 14 residues. The germline V gene encodes CDR1 MNHNY and CDR2 SVGAGI (reference sequence). Trimming stripped 2 bases from V and 3 bases from J, with 8 bases between. The CDR3 DNA is TGTGCCAGCAGTTACGGGGCCCTCAATCAGCCCCAGCATTTT. Translating it yields CASSYGALNQPQHF.

This clone was detected ten times or more. The chain is built from TRBV7-2 and TRBJ1-2, with a tentative D call TRBD1 (5 bases). Germline CDR1 is SGHTA and CDR2 is FQGNSA. The CDR3 extends over 14 amino acids. Deletions cut 4 bases from V and 6 bases from J, with 15 bases between. The CDR3 nucleotides read TGTGCCAGCAGCTCACCCGACAGCCGCGATGGCTACACCTTC. Residues: CASSSPDSRDGYTF.

The gene calls are TRBV7-2 and TRBJ1-1, with TRBD1 as a possible D gene (5 bases). The V end was cut by 1 base, the J end by 1 base, with 7 bases between. CDR3 length equals 14 residues. Germline V gene sequence: CDR1 SGHTA, CDR2 FQGNSA. CDR3 sequence: CASSLGRENTEAFF. In DNA, the CDR3 is TGTGCCAGCAGCTTAGGCAGGGAGAACACTGAAGCTTTCTTT.

The genes are TRBV7-9 and TRBJ2-4; TRBD2 is a possible D gene (5 bases). V was clipped by 6 bases and J by 5 bases, with 20 bases between them. The CDR3 runs to 16 residues. Germline lookup yields CDR1 SEHNR and CDR2 FQNEAQ (reference sequence). The CDR3 region is CASSSPPWRPQNIQYF. The CDR3 coding sequence is TGTGCCAGCAGTTCACCGCCCTGGAGGCCGCAAAACATTCAGTACTTC. Filled out from reference TRBV7-9 and TRBJ2-4, the complete variable domain reads DTGVSQNPRHKITKRGQNVTFRCDPISEHNRLYWYRQTLGQGPEFLTYFQNEAQLEKSRLLSDRFSAERPKGSFSTLEIQRTEQGDSAMYLCASSSPPWRPQNIQYFGAGTRLSVL.

Written as DNA, the CDR3 is TGCGCCAGCAGCCAAGAGGACAGGTTCGTCCCTGAAGCTTTCTTT. Its translation: CASSQEDRFVPEAFF. The gene calls are TRBV4-3 and TRBJ1-1; 7 bases line up with TRBD1. Trimming took 0 bases from V and 6 from J; bases not matched to a gene: 7. The germline V gene encodes CDR1 LGHNA and CDR2 YSLEER. This CDR3 has 15 residues.

The chain has TRBV16 and TRBJ1-1; 9 nucleotides agree with TRBD1. CDR3 length: 16 amino acids. Germline V CDR1 and CDR2: KGHSY, FQNENV. V shed 9 bases and J 0 bases; nucleotides not matched to a gene: 11. The CDR3, as DNA: TGTGCCAGTTACCGGGACAGGGCCGCCTTGAACACTGAAGCTTTCTTT. Translating it yields CASYRDRAALNTEAFF. Drawing the rest from reference TRBV16 and TRBJ1-1, the complete variable domain is GEEVAQTPKHLVRGEGQKAKLYCAPIKGHSYVFWYQQVLKNEFKFLISFQNENVFDETGMPKERFSAKCLPNSPCSLEIQATKLEDSAVYFCASYRDRAALNTEAFFGQGTRLTVV.

The genes are TRBV27 and TRBJ2-5; the match to TRBD2 covers 13 bases. Losses at the gene ends were 5 bases for V and 5 bases for J; bases not matched to a gene: 8. CDR3 size: 16 residues. The germline V gene has CDR1 MNHEY and CDR2 SMNVEV (reference sequence). This CDR3 reads CASSGLLAGGMETQYF. The CDR3 bases are TGTGCCAGCAGTGGATTACTAGCGGGGGGGATGGAGACCCAGTACTTC.

J is TRBJ2-7 and V is TRBV6-5, with D possibly matching TRBD1 (5 bases). Germline CDR1 is MNHEY and CDR2 is SVGAGI. The CDR3 spans 13 residues. V shed 5 bases and J shed 6 bases, with 14 bases lying between them. CDR3 residues: CASSPLTQGEQYF. CDR3 in DNA: TGTGCCAGCAGTCCCCTTACCCAGGGCGAGCAGTACTTC.

V gene TRBV7-2 combines with J gene TRBJ2-5; TRBD2 might be the D (5 bases). Germline V gene data show CDR1 as SGHTA and CDR2 as FQGNSA. Trimming took off 0 bases at V and 1 base at J, with 9 bases between the two ends. This CDR3 has 15 residues. In nucleotides, the CDR3 is TGTGCCAGCAGCTTAGCGCGGGCAGGCCAAGAGACCCAGTACTTC. Translated: CASSLARAGQETQYF.

V is TRBV29-1 and J is TRBJ1-2, with a possible D match to TRBD1 (5 bases). The ends were cut back, 4 bases at V and 5 bases at J, with 20 bases in the middle. The CDR3 length is 15 residues. In germline, CDR1 is SQVTM, CDR2 ANQGSEA. The CDR3 region has the DNA TGCAGCGTTGGGGAGGGGCTGGGTTTACTGTATGGCTACACCTTC. Translated, it gives CSVGEGLGLLYGYTF. The variable domain in full, with the rest retrieved from reference TRBV29-1 and TRBJ1-2, is SAVISQKPSRDICQRGTSLTIQCQVDSQVTMMFWYRQQPGQSLTLIATANQGSEATYESGFVIDKFPISRPNLTFSTLTVSNMSPEDSSIYLCSVGEGLGLLYGYTFGSGTRLTVV.

This clone has only a few counts. CDR3: CASSLQPGATTNYGYTF. CDR3 DNA: TGTGCCAGCAGCCTCCAACCAGGGGCGACAACTAACTATGGCTACACCTTC. The chain uses TRBV7-3 and TRBJ1-2; D is perhaps TRBD1 (6 bases). The CDR3 totals 17 residues. The V end lost 5 bases, the J end lost 0 bases, and 19 bases lay between the germline ends. Germline CDR1 SGHTA, CDR2 FQGTGA.

This rearrangement joins TRBV9 to TRBJ1-3, with 7 bases fitting TRBD1. The CDR3 runs to 16 residues. Germline V gene data show CDR1 as SGDLS and CDR2 as YYNGEE. V gave up 4 bases and J gave up 0 bases; unmatched junction bases: 7. As DNA, the CDR3 is TGTGCCAGCAGCCCCCGACAGGGCTCCTCTGGAAACACCATATATTTT. It translates to CASSPRQGSSGNTIYF.

This clone has only a few counts. The rearrangement joins TRBV11-3 to TRBJ1-6; tentative D call: TRBD1 (5 bases). Trimming left V 10 bases short and J 2 bases short, with 18 bases between. Germline V gene data show CDR1 as SGHNT and CDR2 as YENEEA. The CDR3 runs 16 residues. The CDR3 is CATPRGVLPYNSPLHF. In nucleotides, the CDR3 is TGTGCCACCCCTAGGGGTGTATTGCCCTATAATTCACCCCTCCACTTT.

The rearrangement uses TRBV7-3 and TRBJ1-4; the D gene is possibly TRBD1 (5 bases). CDR3 size: 16 residues. Germline lookup yields CDR1 SGHTA and CDR2 FQGTGA. Trimming took off 5 bases at V and 8 bases at J, with 21 bases between the two ends. The CDR3 loop reads CASSRRAWGPGEKLFF. Here the CDR3 DNA reads TGTGCCAGCAGCCGGAGAGCTTGGGGCCCCGGGGAAAAACTGTTTTTT.

The rearrangement joins TRBV19 to TRBJ1-4, with D uncertain. CDR3 length: 15 amino acids. Germline V lookup: CDR1 LNHDA, CDR2 SQIVND (reference sequence). The CDR3, as DNA: TGTGCGAGCAAGTTGGGAGGTGCAACTAATGAAAAACTGTTTTTT. It codes for CASKLGGATNEKLFF.

As concerns this clone: This specimen includes other DNA sequences encoding the same CDR3. This chain connects TRBV19 to TRBJ1-2; D remains ambiguous. Trimming removed 4 bases at V and 4 bases at J, with 7 bases between. This CDR3 region has 12 residues. Germline-derived CDR1 and CDR2 are LNHDA and SQIVND (reference sequence). The CDR3 nucleotides read TGTGCCAGTAGTAAGACTGGCTATGGCTACACCTTC. It yields the protein CASSKTGYGYTF. The variable domain in full, completed from reference TRBV19 and TRBJ1-2, reads DGGITQSPKYLFRKEGQNVTLSCEQNLNHDAMYWYRQDPGQGLRLIYYSQIVNDFQKGDIAEGYSVSREKKESFPLTVTSAQKNPTAFYLCASSKTGYGYTFGSGTRLTVV.

This chain links TRBV19 with TRBJ1-2; TRBD1 might be the D (6 bases). This CDR3 spans 12 amino acids. Germline-derived CDR1 and CDR2 are LNHDA and SQIVND (reference sequence). Trimming pared 9 bases from V and 3 bases from J, leaving 11 bases between. CDR3 sequence reads: CASQRQDYGYTF. The DNA of the CDR3 is TGTGCCAGCCAGCGACAGGACTATGGCTACACCTTC.

The J gene is TRBJ1-1, the V gene TRBV2; 10 bases align to TRBD1. V lost 8 bases, J lost 1 base, and 4 bases stayed unmatched. CDR3 length: 14 amino acids. The germline gives CDR1 SNHLY, CDR2 FYNNEI. In DNA, the CDR3 is TGTGCCAGCTCATGGGACAGGGGGAACACTGAAGCTTTCTTT. Protein product: CASSWDRGNTEAFF. The whole variable domain, filled in from reference TRBV2 and TRBJ1-1, reads EPEVTQTPSHQVTQMGQEVILRCVPISNHLYFYWYRQILGQKVEFLVSFYNNEISEKSEIFDDQFSVERPDGSNFTLKIRSTKLEDSAMYFCASSWDRGNTEAFFGQGTRLTVV.